The clone carrying this T cell receptor (beta chain) was observed a single time. Per the authors' pipeline: Reference gene primer amplification yielded estimated nucleated cell counts. Generated by immunoSEQ multiplex PCR, the TCRdb table keeps only in-frame clones and is missing some. V, J and clone size derive from that table, while D and trimming were established from the DNA sequence. The sample contains around 330,000 clones, about 88% of which appear only once. V was clipped by 4 bases and J by 4 bases; unmatched bases: 3. Per germline, CDR1 MNHEY and CDR2 SMNVEV (reference sequence). This CDR3 region has 13 residues. The data are from a study of blood T cell repertoires in COVID-19. About the research overall: Sources were T cells, B-cell-depleted T cells, or PBMCs; the material itself was cDNA or gDNA.

The sample was PBMCs or T cells enriched from blood (not recorded which). V gene TRBV27 combines with J gene TRBJ1-1, with 7 bases aligning to TRBD1. This clonotype originated in a middle-aged woman who had recovered from COVID-19. Here the CDR3 DNA reads TGTGCCAGCAGTTGGGCAGGGGGCACTGAAGCTTTCTTT. This encodes CASSWAGGTEAFF.